This entry is about one TCR beta chain. There are many counts of this clonotype. The specificity of this receptor is unknown. Per-base qualities were not stored, and no clone one base away is much larger. The intended sense of this specimen's treatment or condition label: live attenuated yellow fever vaccine strain. PBMCs were isolated from peripheral blood using a standard Ficoll-Paque protocol. Dynabeads CD4 and CD8 positive selection kits were used to isolate CD4 and CD8 T-cell fractions. TriZol was used to extract RNA from bulk PBMCs, CD4 and CD8 fractions, and dextramer-positive and dextramer-negative fractions. TCR cDNA was made using 5'RACE template switching, a step that added a universal primer site and unique molecular identifiers. Priming of cDNA synthesis was performed from both the TCR alpha and TCR beta constant segments. Libraries were amplified in two PCR steps, with sample barcodes and sequencing adapters added in the second step. Sequencing of libraries was performed on Illumina HiSeq 2500 (2x100 bp) or NovaSeq (2x150 bp). On the study's bioinformatics: MIGEC was used to demultiplex reads and collapse the reads into UMI consensus sequences, and MiXCR was used for V(D)J alignment. Vaccine-responding clonotypes were defined with edgeR using replicate PBMC samples, requiring FDR below 0.01 and a log2 fold change above 5 up to day 15. CD4 or CD8 identity was assigned to each bulk clonotype according to whether the clonotype was present at higher abundance in the sequenced CD4 repertoire or the sequenced CD8 repertoire. In TCRdb, the public reads were trimmed at Q25 with fastp and aligned with MiXCR, with productive beta chains retained. Duplicate CDR3 protein sequences are folded into a single record with the most common DNA and genes. The V and J calls were not made by the authors but by TCRdb's processing. This sample gives 25,000 to 35,000 distinct CDR3 sequences in total; around 5% of them show up just once. Roughly 41% of the sample rests with the top ten.

This record belongs to a study of T cells after yellow fever vaccination (dated by TCRdb to between 2018 and 2021). Regarding the complete study: The SMART-Seq v4 Ultra Low Input RNA kit was used to prepare libraries from fractions with low cell numbers. To follow T-cell clones before and after both primary and booster YFV17D yellow fever vaccination, bulk TCR alpha and beta repertoires underwent longitudinal sequencing. Two healthy male donors made up the cohort, one aged 18 to 29 years and the other aged 30 to 40 years. Blood was drawn at multiple timepoints before and after primary and secondary immunization, with bulk PBMC replicates and cell subsets isolated.

Deletion took 6 bases off V and 9 bases off J, with a span of 12 bases between the germline ends. Including cysteine and phenylalanine, the CDR3 has 12 amino acids. The CDR3 DNA has 36 bases and is translated from base 1. What the research found in general, with its limitations: Compared with the primary T-cell response, the secondary T-cell response was weaker but faster, peaking on day 5 rather than day 15. After the booster, most of the clones that had expanded following primary vaccination were detected again (almost 98% of CD4 and around 88% of CD8), which suggests that memory was broadly maintained. A small share of clonotypes occurred in both CD4 and CD8 compartments, likely arising from convergent recombination. Computational filtering was required because FACS-sorted repertoires could contain abundant contaminating clonotypes from the bulk population. Only a couple of donors were included in the study, so the extent to which the findings can be generalized is limited.

The chain is assembled from TRBV12-3 or TRBV12-4 and TRBJ2-1; TRBD1 might be the D gene, on 6 matching bases. The sequencing here drew on CD8+ T cells sorted from PBMCs, taken 10 days after the yellow fever booster vaccination. The clonotype comes from a man between 25 and 39 years old who received the YFV17D yellow fever vaccine. The CDR3 corresponds to CASRSQGREQFF. The bases are TGTGCCAGCAGATCACAGGGTCGTGAGCAGTTCTTC.